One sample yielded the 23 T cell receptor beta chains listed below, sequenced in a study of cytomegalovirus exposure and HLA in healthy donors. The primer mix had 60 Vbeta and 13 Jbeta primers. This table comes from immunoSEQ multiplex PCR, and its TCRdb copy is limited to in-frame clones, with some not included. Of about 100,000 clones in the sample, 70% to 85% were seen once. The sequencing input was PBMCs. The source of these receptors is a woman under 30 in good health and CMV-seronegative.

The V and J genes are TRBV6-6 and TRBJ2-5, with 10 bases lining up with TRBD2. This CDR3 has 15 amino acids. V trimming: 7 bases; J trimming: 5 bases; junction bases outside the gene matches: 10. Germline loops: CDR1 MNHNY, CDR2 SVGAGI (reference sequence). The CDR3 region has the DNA TGTGCCAGCATTAGGAGCGGGAGGGCCTCGGAGACCCAGTACTTC. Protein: CASIRSGRASETQYF.

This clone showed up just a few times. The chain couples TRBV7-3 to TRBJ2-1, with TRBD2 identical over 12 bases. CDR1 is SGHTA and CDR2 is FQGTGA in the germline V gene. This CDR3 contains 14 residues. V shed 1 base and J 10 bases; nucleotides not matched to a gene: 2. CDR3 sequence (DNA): TGTGCCAGCAGCTTAAAACTAGCGGGAGGAGAGCAGTTCTTC. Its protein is CASSLKLAGGEQFF.

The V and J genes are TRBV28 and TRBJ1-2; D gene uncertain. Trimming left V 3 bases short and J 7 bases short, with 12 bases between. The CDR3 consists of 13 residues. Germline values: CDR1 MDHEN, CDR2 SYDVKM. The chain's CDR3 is CASSFPSTIGYTF. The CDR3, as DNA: TGTGCCAGCAGTTTCCCCTCAACTATTGGCTACACCTTC.

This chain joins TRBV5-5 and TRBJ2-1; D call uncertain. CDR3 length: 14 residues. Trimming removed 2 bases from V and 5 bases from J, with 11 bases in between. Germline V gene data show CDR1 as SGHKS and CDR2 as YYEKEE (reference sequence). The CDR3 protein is CASSLSGLDNEQFF. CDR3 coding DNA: TGTGCCAGCAGCTTAAGTGGCCTCGACAATGAGCAGTTCTTC.

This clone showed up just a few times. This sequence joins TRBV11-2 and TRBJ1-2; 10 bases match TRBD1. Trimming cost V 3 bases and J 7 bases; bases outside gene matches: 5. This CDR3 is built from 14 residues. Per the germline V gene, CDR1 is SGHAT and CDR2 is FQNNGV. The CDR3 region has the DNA TGTGCCAGCAGCTTCCTCCGGGACAGGGGTGGCTACACCTTC. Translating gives CASSFLRDRGGYTF.

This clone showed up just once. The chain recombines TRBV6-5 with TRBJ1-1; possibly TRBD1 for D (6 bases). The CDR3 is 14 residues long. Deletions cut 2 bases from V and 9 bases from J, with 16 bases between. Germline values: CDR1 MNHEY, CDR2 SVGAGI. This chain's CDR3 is CASSYRGTSDKAFF. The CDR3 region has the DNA TGTGCCAGCAGTTACAGGGGGACATCCGACAAAGCTTTCTTT.

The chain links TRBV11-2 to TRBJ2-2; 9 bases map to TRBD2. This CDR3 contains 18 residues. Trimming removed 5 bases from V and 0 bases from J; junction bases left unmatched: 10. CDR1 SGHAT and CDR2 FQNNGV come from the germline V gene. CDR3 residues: CASSRRLAGISNTGELFF. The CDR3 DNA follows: TGTGCCAGCAGCCGACGTCTAGCGGGAATATCGAACACCGGGGAGCTGTTTTTT.

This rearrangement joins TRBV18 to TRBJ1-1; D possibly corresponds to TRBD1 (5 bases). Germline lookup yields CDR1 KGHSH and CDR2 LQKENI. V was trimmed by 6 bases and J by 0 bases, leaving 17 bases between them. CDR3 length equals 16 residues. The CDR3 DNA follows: TGTGCCAGCTCCCATTACTGGGGGACTATGAACACTGAAGCTTTCTTT. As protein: CASSHYWGTMNTEAFF. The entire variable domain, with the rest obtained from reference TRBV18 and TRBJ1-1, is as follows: NAGVMQNPRHLVRRRGQEARLRCSPMKGHSHVYWYRQLPEEGLKFMVYLQKENIIDESGMPKERFSAEFPKEGPSILRIQQVVRGDSAAYFCASSHYWGTMNTEAFFGQGTRLTVV.

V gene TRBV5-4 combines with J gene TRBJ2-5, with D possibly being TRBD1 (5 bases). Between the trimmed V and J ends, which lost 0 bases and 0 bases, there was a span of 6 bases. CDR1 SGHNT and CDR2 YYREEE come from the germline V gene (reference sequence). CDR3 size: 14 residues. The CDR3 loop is CASSLVRDQETQYF. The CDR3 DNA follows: TGTGCCAGCAGCTTGGTCAGGGACCAAGAGACCCAGTACTTC.

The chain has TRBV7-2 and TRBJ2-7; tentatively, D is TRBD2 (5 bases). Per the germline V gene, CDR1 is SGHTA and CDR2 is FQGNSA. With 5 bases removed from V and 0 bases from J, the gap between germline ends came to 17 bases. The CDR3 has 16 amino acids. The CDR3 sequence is CASSPRSGLSSYEQYF. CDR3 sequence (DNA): TGTGCCAGCAGCCCCCGATCCGGACTGAGCTCCTACGAGCAGTACTTC. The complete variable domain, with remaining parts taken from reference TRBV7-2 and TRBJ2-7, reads GAGVSQSPSNKVTEKGKDVELRCDPISGHTALYWYRQSLGQGLEFLIYFQGNSAPDKSGLPSDRFSAERTGGSVSTLTIQRTQQEDSAVYLCASSPRSGLSSYEQYFGPGTRLTVT.

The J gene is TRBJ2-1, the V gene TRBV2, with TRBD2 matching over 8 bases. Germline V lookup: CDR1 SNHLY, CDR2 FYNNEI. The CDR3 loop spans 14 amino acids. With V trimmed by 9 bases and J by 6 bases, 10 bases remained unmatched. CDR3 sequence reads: CASYPGGPSNEQFF. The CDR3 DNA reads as TGTGCCAGTTACCCGGGGGGGCCCTCCAATGAGCAGTTCTTC.

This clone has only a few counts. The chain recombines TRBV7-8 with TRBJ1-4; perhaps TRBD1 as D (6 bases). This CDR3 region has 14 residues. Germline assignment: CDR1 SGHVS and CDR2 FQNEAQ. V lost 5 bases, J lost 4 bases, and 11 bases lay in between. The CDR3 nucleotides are TGTGCCAGCAGCCCACAGGGAGTTAATGAAAAACTGTTTTTT. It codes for CASSPQGVNEKLFF.

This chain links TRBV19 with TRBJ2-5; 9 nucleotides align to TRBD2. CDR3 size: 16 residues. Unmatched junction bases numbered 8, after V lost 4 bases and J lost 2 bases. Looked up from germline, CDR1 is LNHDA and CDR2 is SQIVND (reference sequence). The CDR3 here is CASSTLAGAIQETQYF. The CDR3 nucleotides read TGTGCCAGTAGTACTTTAGCGGGAGCGATTCAAGAGACCCAGTACTTC.

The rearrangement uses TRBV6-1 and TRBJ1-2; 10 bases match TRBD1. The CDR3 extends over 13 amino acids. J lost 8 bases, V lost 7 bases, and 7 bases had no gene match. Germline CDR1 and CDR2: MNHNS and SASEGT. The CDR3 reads CASNLDRGQGYTF. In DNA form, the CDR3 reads TGTGCCAGCAATCTCGACAGGGGGCAAGGCTACACCTTC.

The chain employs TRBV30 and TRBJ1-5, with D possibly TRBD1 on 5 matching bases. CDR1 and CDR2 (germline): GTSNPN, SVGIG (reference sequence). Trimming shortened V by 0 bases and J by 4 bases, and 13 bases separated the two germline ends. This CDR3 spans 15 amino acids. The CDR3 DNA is TGTGCCTGGAGTGTAAGGCGGAGGGGAAATCAGCCCCAGCATTTT. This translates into CAWSVRRRGNQPQHF.

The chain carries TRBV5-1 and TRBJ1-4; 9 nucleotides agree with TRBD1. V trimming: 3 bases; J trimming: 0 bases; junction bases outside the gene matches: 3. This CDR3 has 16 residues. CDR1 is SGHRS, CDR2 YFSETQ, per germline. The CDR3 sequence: CASSSDRGSTNEKLFF. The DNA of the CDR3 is TGCGCCAGCAGCTCGGACAGGGGTTCAACTAATGAAAAACTGTTTTTT. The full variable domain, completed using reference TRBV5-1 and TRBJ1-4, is KAGVTQTPRYLIKTRGQQVTLSCSPISGHRSVSWYQQTPGQGLQFLFEYFSETQRNKGNFPGRFSGRQFSNSRSEMNVSTLELGDSALYLCASSSDRGSTNEKLFFGSGTQLSVL.

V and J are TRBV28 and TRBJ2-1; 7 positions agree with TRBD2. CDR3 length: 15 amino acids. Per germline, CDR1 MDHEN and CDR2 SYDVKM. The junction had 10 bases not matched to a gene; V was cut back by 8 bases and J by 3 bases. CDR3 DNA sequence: TGTGCCAGCGGGATTCTTGGCGGGGGCTACAATGAGCAGTTCTTC. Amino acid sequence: CASGILGGGYNEQFF.

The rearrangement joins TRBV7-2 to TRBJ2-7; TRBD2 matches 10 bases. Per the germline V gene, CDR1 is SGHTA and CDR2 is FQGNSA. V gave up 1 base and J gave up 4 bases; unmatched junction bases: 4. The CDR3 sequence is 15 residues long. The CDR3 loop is CASSLELAGPYEQYF. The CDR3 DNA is TGTGCCAGCAGCTTAGAACTAGCGGGGCCTTACGAGCAGTACTTC.

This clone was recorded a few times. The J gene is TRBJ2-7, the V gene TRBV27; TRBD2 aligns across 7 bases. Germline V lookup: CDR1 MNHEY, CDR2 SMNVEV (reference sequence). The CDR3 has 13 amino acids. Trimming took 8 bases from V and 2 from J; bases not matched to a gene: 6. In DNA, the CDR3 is TGTGCCAGCGGGAGGGTAAGGGCCTACGAGCAGTACTTC. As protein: CASGRVRAYEQYF.

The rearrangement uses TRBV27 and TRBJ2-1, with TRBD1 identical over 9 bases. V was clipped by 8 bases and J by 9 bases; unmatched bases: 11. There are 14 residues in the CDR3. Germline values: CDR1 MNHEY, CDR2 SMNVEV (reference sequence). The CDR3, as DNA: TGTGCCAGCGAAGGACAGGGGAGGTATAGTGAGCAGTTCTTC. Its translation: CASEGQGRYSEQFF.

CDR3 protein: CASSQVHGDSYEQYF. CDR3 nucleotides: TGTGCCAGCAGCCAGGTACACGGGGACTCCTACGAGCAGTACTTC. The V gene is TRBV5-8, the J gene TRBJ2-7, with a possible D match to TRBD2 (5 bases). CDR3 length equals 15 residues. The V and J ends lost 4 bases and 0 bases respectively, with 14 bases between them. The germline CDR1 and CDR2 sequences are SGHTS and YDEGEE.

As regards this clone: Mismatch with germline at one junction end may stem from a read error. CDR3 in DNA: TGTTCCAGCAGCTTAATGGGGGGTACCGGGAGGCACGAGCAGTACTTC. Amino acid sequence: CSSSLMGGTGRHEQYF. V usage is TRBV7-9 and J usage is TRBJ2-7, with TRBD2 matching 7 bases. The CDR3 length is 16 residues. Germline V gene data show CDR1 as SEHNR and CDR2 as FQNEAQ (reference sequence).

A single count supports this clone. The CDR3 reads CASSPEEGRAKNIQYF. The CDR3 region has the DNA TGTGCCAGCTCACCAGAGGAAGGGAGAGCCAAAAACATTCAGTACTTC. The chain uses TRBV18 and TRBJ2-4; TRBD2 is a possible D gene (5 bases). Trimming stripped 2 bases from V and 0 bases from J, with 11 bases between. CDR3 length equals 16 residues. Looked up from germline, CDR1 is KGHSH and CDR2 is LQKENI.